The present TCR beta chain was sequenced within a study of blood T cell repertoires in COVID-19. Study details: Samples of COVID-19 (acute and convalescent) were obtained from the United States, Italy and Spain. PBMCs, B-cell-depleted T cells, or T cells provided the cDNA or gDNA that made up the material.

Trimming shortened V by 8 bases and J by 4 bases, and 8 bases separated the two germline ends. Germline CDR1 MNHEY, CDR2 SMNVEV (reference sequence). The CDR3 loop spans 12 amino acids. Original analysis: Estimates of nucleated cell counts were drawn from the amplification of reference gene primers. Produced via immunoSEQ multiplex PCR; TCRdb's table is partial and in-frame only. V, J and clone size are those of that table, while D and trimming were read from the DNA. The sample records about 190,000 clones, about nine tenths being singletons. The clonotype was recovered from a man aged 25-45 years with acute or convalescent COVID-19. Sequenced: peripheral blood. This chain connects TRBV27 to TRBJ1-4, with no clear D. The CDR3, as DNA: TGTGCCAGCGGAGGGAATAATGAAAAACTGTTTTTT. Amino acids: CASGGNNEKLFF.